This T cell receptor (beta chain) was profiled in a study of OX40 agonist ivuxolimab in advanced cancers. In the study overall: Two patients with cutaneous melanoma and one with hepatocellular carcinoma, three in total, showed partial responses.

Germline V gene lookup returns CDR1 MNHEY and CDR2 SMNVEV (reference sequence). The CDR3 length is 15 residues. The V gene end was trimmed by 3 bases and the J gene end by 6 bases; junction bases not matched to a gene: 7. About this clone itself: Its antigen is unknown.

Some clones are missing from TCRdb's copy, which holds only in-frame ones; the method was immunoSEQ multiplex PCR. The repertoire includes 14,000 or so clones, about 94% of them detected once, and roughly 22% sits in the top ten. Study-level points and caveats: Among expanded peripheral T cells, antigen specificity went undetermined. Compared with others, partial responders at 0.1-3.0 mg/kg displayed clonal expansion among the lowest.

Systemic immunosuppression or autoimmune disease history was grounds to exclude patients. The clonotype was recovered from an adult with an advanced solid tumor such as melanoma, head and neck, liver or kidney cancer. This specimen consisted of CD4+ or CD8+ T cells sorted from blood, obtained in a trial of the OX40 agonist ivuxolimab. The chain has TRBV27 and TRBJ2-3, with TRBD1 matching 9 bases. CDR3 protein: CASSLTGGGFDTQYF. The CDR3 DNA follows: TGTGCCAGCAGTTTGACAGGGGGGGGATTCGATACGCAGTATTTT.